These 6 T cell receptor beta chains were all obtained from the same sample, sequenced in a study of CD8 T cells in Susac syndrome. After extraction with the RNeasy kit, about 0.5 to 1 ug of the RNA was reverse transcribed using random hexamers. In TCRdb, the immunoSEQ multiplex PCR reads were re-called with MiXCR into one record per CDR3 protein. This table holds over 100,000 distinct CDR3 sequences, roughly 95% found once. Source material: CD4+ T cells from PBMCs. These receptors were collected from a human donor in good health.

The chain uses TRBV28 and TRBJ1-5, with no clear D. From germline, CDR1 is MDHEN and CDR2 SYDVKM. CDR3 length: 12 amino acids. Trimming pared 6 bases from V and 0 bases from J, leaving 3 bases between. The CDR3 DNA follows: TGTGCCAGCAGGCTTAGCAATCAGCCCCAGCATTTT. This translates into CASRLSNQPQHF.

This clonotype was seen just once. This sequence joins TRBV6-5 and TRBJ2-1; TRBD2 matches 10 bases. The CDR3 has 15 residues. The J segment lost 7 bases and the V segment lost 2 bases, leaving 5 bases of the junction unmatched. Germline loops: CDR1 MNHEY, CDR2 SVGAGI. CDR3 sequence (DNA): TGTGCCAGCAGTTACAGAGCGGGGGGGAAGAATGAGCAGTTCTTC. Translation gives CASSYRAGGKNEQFF.

This clonotype has a single count. The chain carries TRBV29-1 and TRBJ2-3, with D possibly being TRBD2 (5 bases). CDR1 is SQVTM and CDR2 is ANQGSEA in the germline V gene. The ends were cut back, 4 bases at V and 2 bases at J, with 16 bases in the middle. This CDR3 is built from 15 residues. The CDR3 DNA is TGCAGCGTTGTCTTTGTCGGGAAAATCACAGATACGCAGTATTTT. Amino acid sequence: CSVVFVGKITDTQYF.

V is TRBV12-5 and J is TRBJ2-1; 11 bases match TRBD2. Looked up from germline, CDR1 is LGHNT and CDR2 is FRNRAP. J lost 8 bases, V lost 2 bases, and 11 bases had no gene match. This CDR3 has 17 amino acids. The CDR3 is CASGLTRLSGGADEQFF. Here the CDR3 DNA reads TGTGCTAGTGGTTTGACCCGACTTAGCGGGGGGGCAGATGAGCAGTTCTTC.

The chain employs TRBV4-2 and TRBJ2-4, with 9 bases aligning to TRBD1. Looked up from germline, CDR1 is LGHNA and CDR2 is YNFKEQ. The trim removed 0 bases at V and 8 bases at J, leaving 8 bases unmatched. The CDR3 runs to 16 residues. The CDR3, as DNA: TGTGCCAGCAGCCAAGATGCGGGACAGGGTGGCTACATTCAGTACTTC. Translation gives CASSQDAGQGGYIQYF.

The chain uses TRBV15 and TRBJ1-5; D might be TRBD1 (5 bases). V dropped 4 bases and J dropped 6 bases, with 19 bases sitting between them. The CDR3 sequence is 16 residues long. Germline V gives CDR1 LNHNV, CDR2 YYDKDF (reference sequence). CDR3 DNA sequence: TGTGCCACCAGCATGGGCGGTAGGGGTGAATTTCAGCCCCAGCATTTT. Translated: CATSMGGRGEFQPQHF.